This T cell receptor (beta chain) appears in the sequencing data of a study of T cell responses to AZD1222 COVID-19 vaccine. Overall study results and limits: Samples come after the peak T cell response, not at day 14. The study found Spike-specific TCR breadth and depth rose after two AZD1222 doses. Spike-wide vaccine-associated CD4 TCRs dominated at 160-218 and 743-854. There were mostly white British donors and more females than males, and clonal diversity was possibly underestimated.

Germline loops: CDR1 SEHNR, CDR2 FQNEAQ (reference sequence). The CDR3 spans 18 residues. Trimming removed 5 bases from V and 4 bases from J; junction bases left unmatched: 12. Sequenced by immunoSEQ multiplex PCR; TCRdb stores in-frame clones only, minus some. The table shows 140,000 or so clones, with approximately 90% occurring only once. With regard to this clone: Antigen unknown.

V usage is TRBV7-9 and J usage is TRBJ2-1; 12 bases agree with TRBD2. Sample: peripheral blood, taken 28 days after the second AZD1222 dose. The TCR was taken from an adult who received the AZD1222 COVID-19 vaccine. CDR3 amino acids: CASSPGTSGRNPYNEQFF. The CDR3 region has the DNA TGTGCCAGCAGCCCCGGGACTAGCGGGCGTAATCCGTACAATGAGCAGTTCTTC. Based on the CDR3 plus reference TRBV7-9 and TRBJ2-1, the full variable domain is DTGVSQNPRHKITKRGQNVTFRCDPISEHNRLYWYRQTLGQGPEFLTYFQNEAQLEKSRLLSDRFSAERPKGSFSTLEIQRTEQGDSAMYLCASSPGTSGRNPYNEQFFGPGTRLTVL.